This T cell receptor (beta chain) was profiled in a study of T cell responses to AZD1222 COVID-19 vaccine (dated by TCRdb to the early 2020s). About the study as a whole: AZD1222 recipients whose second dose came at about 4 weeks and those whose second dose came at about 12 weeks were combined into one group, since spike-specific TCR depth and breadth did not differ between the two schedules. Enrollment into the trials was organized by age into subgroups of 18-55, 56-69 and 70-plus years, and those subgroups contained roughly 150, 30 and 60 TCR-sequenced participants, respectively. TCR sequencing covered 233 trial participants: 200 to 220 given two doses of AZD1222 and approximately 25 given two doses of MenACWY control vaccine. The paper as a whole reports these results and caveats: After two AZD1222 doses, spike-specific TCR breadth and depth were significantly higher than at day 0 and than in MenACWY recipients. Because no day 14 peak-response samples were available, the repertoires could be characterized only after the peak T cell response. Vaccine-associated CD4 TCRs spanned the whole spike protein, with dominant responses in regions 160-218 and 743-854. In the small 56-69-year group, the increase in depth fell short of significance, most likely because of low power. Participants were mostly white British and included more females than males, and it was suggested by the authors that clonal diversity may have been underestimated. Epitopes outside the regions mutated in the B.1.351 and B.1.1.7 variants were reportedly recognized by nearly half of the unique spike-specific TCRs. Only six or seven AZD1222 recipients were SARS-CoV-2 seropositive at baseline, limiting conclusions about previously exposed vaccinees.

For CDR1 and CDR2, the germline V gene (reference sequence) lists LGHDT and YNNKEL. Inclusive of the bounding cysteine and phenylalanine, the CDR3 is 16 residues long. Here the CDR3 DNA is all that survives: 48 bases in frame from base 1. Trimming removed 5 bases from V and 0 bases from J, leaving 13 bases between the germline ends. Reading the label with the study, this specimen's time point is: baseline before first vaccination. Vaccinee samples came from UK trials COV001 and COV002, including a single-blind randomized controlled phase 2/3 trial of AZD1222 (ChAdOx1 nCoV-19) in healthy adults. Trial participant PBMC samples were collected at day 0 and day 28 after the second dose for TCRbeta chain sequencing. The CDR3 regions of human TCRbeta chains were analyzed by immunosequencing. The source study handled its data this way. Repertoire TCRs were checked for matches against a reference library of SARS-CoV-2-specific TCRs that had been generated using the MIRA antigen-specificity platform. Breadth was defined as the fraction of unique TCRs that were SARS-CoV-2-associated. Depth was defined as the fraction of total T cells that were SARS-CoV-2-associated. Using the MIRA data, each spike-specific TCR was assigned both to the spike region to which the TCR was reactive and to a CD4 or CD8 class. Log10-transformed breadth and depth values were compared by one-way ANOVA with Sidak's multiple comparisons tests. TCRdb took over this immuneACCESS table, retaining in-frame rearrangements with V and J assigned. Such tables are incomplete; in checked studies, under half of the missing clones stem from an unresolved V gene, and the remainder is unexplained. The DNA was the basis for D and trimming; V, J and clone size are from that table. Recorded for this sample are tens of thousands of clones; 70% to 85% of them occurred a single time. Around 27% of the sample belongs to the ten largest clones.

Remarks on this clone: This clone's antigen is unknown. No much larger clone is present one base from it, and per-base qualities are unavailable.

Recombination linked TRBV3-1 (or the pseudogene TRBV3-2) to TRBJ2-2; TRBD1 might be the D gene, on 6 matching bases. The receptor's source is an adult in good health. The source was peripheral blood, collected on day 0 of AZD1222 vaccination. The DNA reads as follows: TGTGCCAGCAGCTTTACCGGGACATCGAACACCGGGGAGCTGTTTTTT. It translates to CASSFTGTSNTGELFF.